These 12 T cell receptor beta chains came from one sample sequenced in a study of chemoradiotherapy in HPV16-positive cancers. Libraries were prepared by immunoSEQ multiplex PCR; TCRdb keeps only in-frame clonotypes and omits some of them. The profile shows approximately 12,000 clones, approximately 89% of them singletons. Here the sequenced sample was blood, taken from a patient who underwent chemoradiotherapy. The receptors shown here come from a human donor with HPV-associated anogenital cancer.

The table lists this clone with a count of one. This chain uses TRBV4-2 with TRBJ2-1; 11 bases fit TRBD2. With 4 bases clipped from V and 0 bases from J, the junction kept 11 bases outside the gene matches. This CDR3 region has 19 residues. Germline CDR1 LGHNA, CDR2 YNFKEQ. The CDR3 DNA is TGTGCCAGCAGCCCGAACCCGACTAGCGGGGTTAGCTCCTACAATGAGCAGTTCTTC. This codes for CASSPNPTSGVSSYNEQFF.

The chain is built from TRBV6-5 and TRBJ2-2; 8 nucleotides align to TRBD2. V lost 2 bases, J lost 4 bases, and 3 bases stayed unmatched. The length of the CDR3 is 15 residues. Germline CDR1 reads MNHEY; CDR2 reads SVGAGI. The CDR3 reads CASSYERGPTGELFF. The CDR3 bases are TGTGCCAGCAGTTACGAGCGGGGGCCCACCGGGGAGCTGTTTTTT.

The chain carries TRBV7-8 and TRBJ1-1, with D possibly TRBD1 on 5 matching bases. V dropped 5 bases and J dropped 10 bases, with 14 bases sitting between them. The CDR3 loop spans 12 amino acids. Germline CDR1 and CDR2: SGHVS and FQNEAQ. The CDR3 reads CASSLRGSRAFF. CDR3 coding DNA: TGTGCCAGCAGCCTCCGGGGGAGTCGAGCTTTCTTT. The complete variable domain, with remaining parts taken from reference TRBV7-8 and TRBJ1-1, reads GAGVSQSPRYKVAKRGQDVALRCDPISGHVSLFWYQQALGQGPEFLTYFQNEAQLDKSGLPSDRFFAERPEGSVSTLKIQRTQQEDSAVYLCASSLRGSRAFFGQGTRLTVV.

The chain recombines TRBV7-9 with TRBJ2-1, with 10 bases fitting TRBD2. The CDR3 totals 17 residues. Germline V gives CDR1 SEHNR, CDR2 FQNEAQ (reference sequence). The J segment lost 0 bases and the V segment lost 5 bases, leaving 7 bases of the junction unmatched. CDR3 in DNA: TGTGCCAGCAGCCAGCGGACTAGCGGTAGCTCCTACAATGAGCAGTTCTTC. Its translation is CASSQRTSGSSYNEQFF.

J is TRBJ2-1 and V is TRBV15; 9 bases map to TRBD2. Germline V CDR1 and CDR2: LNHNV, YYDKDF (reference sequence). V dropped 4 bases and J dropped 5; count of bases not matched to a gene: 6. The CDR3 spans 15 residues. DNA of the CDR3: TGTGCCACCAGCAATTTCCGACTAGCGGACAATGAGCAGTTCTTC. It specifies CATSNFRLADNEQFF.

The chain carries TRBV5-4 and TRBJ1-1, with D possibly matching TRBD1 (6 bases). This CDR3 has 12 residues. The V and J ends lost 3 bases and 6 bases respectively, with 9 bases between them. The germline V gene encodes CDR1 SGHNT and CDR2 YYREEE (reference sequence). This CDR3 reads CASSSGAAEAFF. The DNA for the CDR3 is TGTGCCAGCAGCTCGGGGGCCGCTGAAGCTTTCTTT.

The J gene is TRBJ2-1, the V gene TRBV5-1; 8 nucleotides align to TRBD2. Germline values: CDR1 SGHRS, CDR2 YFSETQ. This CDR3 has 15 amino acids. The junction had 8 bases not matched to a gene; V was cut back by 4 bases and J by 5 bases. The CDR3 loop is CASSDGTRGHNEQFF. The CDR3 bases are TGCGCCAGCAGCGATGGGACTAGGGGACACAATGAGCAGTTCTTC.

This clone was recorded only once. V is TRBV6-6 and J is TRBJ1-1, with 8 bases identical to TRBD1. Germline V gives CDR1 MNHNY, CDR2 SVGAGI (reference sequence). The V and J ends lost 7 bases and 6 bases, in that order; junction bases with no gene match: 10. The CDR3 sequence is 14 residues long. The CDR3 protein is CASNDRGRLAEAFF. The CDR3 DNA follows: TGTGCCAGCAACGACAGGGGACGGCTGGCTGAAGCTTTCTTT.

This chain connects TRBV2 to TRBJ2-5; D may be TRBD1 (5 bases). The CDR3 spans 18 residues. Between the trimmed V and J ends, which lost 4 bases and 2 bases, there was a span of 23 bases. The germline V gene encodes CDR1 SNHLY and CDR2 FYNNEI. CDR3 nucleotides: TGTGCCAGCAGTGGGATCATAGCCGCAGACAGTCATCAAGAGACCCAGTACTTC. Translated: CASSGIIAADSHQETQYF.

V and J are TRBV19 and TRBJ1-3; TRBD1 aligns across 7 bases. This CDR3 is built from 16 residues. Per germline, CDR1 LNHDA and CDR2 SQIVND (reference sequence). Trimming took 6 bases from V and 0 from J; bases not matched to a gene: 8. CDR3 protein: CASRNSGQASGNTIYF. CDR3 coding DNA: TGTGCCAGTAGGAACTCAGGACAGGCCTCTGGAAACACCATATATTTT.

The chain couples TRBV7-2 to TRBJ2-1; D unresolved. This CDR3 has 15 amino acids. Between the trimmed V and J ends, which lost 2 bases and 4 bases, there was a span of 12 bases. Germline V lookup: CDR1 SGHTA, CDR2 FQGNSA. Here the CDR3 reads CASSLIQAAYNEQFF. DNA of the CDR3: TGTGCCAGCAGCTTAATCCAGGCAGCTTACAATGAGCAGTTCTTC. Together with reference TRBV7-2 and TRBJ2-1, the CDR3 gives the full variable domain: GAGVSQSPSNKVTEKGKDVELRCDPISGHTALYWYRQSLGQGLEFLIYFQGNSAPDKSGLPSDRFSAERTGGSVSTLTIQRTQQEDSAVYLCASSLIQAAYNEQFFGPGTRLTVL.

This chain connects TRBV15 to TRBJ1-1; 7 bases are a match to TRBD1. Germline V gives CDR1 LNHNV, CDR2 YYDKDF (reference sequence). The CDR3 length is 14 residues. Trimming removed 9 bases from V and 0 bases from J; junction bases left unmatched: 7. CDR3 in DNA: TGTGCCACACGGACAGGAACTATGAACACTGAAGCTTTCTTT. It encodes CATRTGTMNTEAFF. The variable domain in full, with the rest retrieved from reference TRBV15 and TRBJ1-1, is DAMVIQNPRYQVTQFGKPVTLSCSQTLNHNVMYWYQQKSSQAPKLLFHYYDKDFNNEADTPDNFQSRRPNTSFCFLDIRSPGLGDTAMYLCATRTGTMNTEAFFGQGTRLTVV.